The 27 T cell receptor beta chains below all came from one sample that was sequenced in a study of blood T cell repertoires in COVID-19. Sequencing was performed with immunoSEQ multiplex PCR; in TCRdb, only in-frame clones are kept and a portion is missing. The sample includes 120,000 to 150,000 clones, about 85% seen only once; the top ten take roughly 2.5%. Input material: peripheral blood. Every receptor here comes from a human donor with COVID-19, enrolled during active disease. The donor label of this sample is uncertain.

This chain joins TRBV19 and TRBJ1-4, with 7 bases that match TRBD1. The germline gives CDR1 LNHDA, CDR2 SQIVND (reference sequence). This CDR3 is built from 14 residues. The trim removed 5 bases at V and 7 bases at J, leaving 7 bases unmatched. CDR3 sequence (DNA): TGTGCCAGTAGTCTAGGGACAGTGGCTGAAAAACTGTTTTTT. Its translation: CASSLGTVAEKLFF.

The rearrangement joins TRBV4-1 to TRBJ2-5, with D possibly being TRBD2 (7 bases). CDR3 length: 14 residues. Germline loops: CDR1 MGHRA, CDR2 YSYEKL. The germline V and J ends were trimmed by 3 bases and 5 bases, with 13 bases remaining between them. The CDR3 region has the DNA TGCGCCAGCAGCCAGGGGGGGCCAGTGGAGACCCAGTACTTC. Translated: CASSQGGPVETQYF.

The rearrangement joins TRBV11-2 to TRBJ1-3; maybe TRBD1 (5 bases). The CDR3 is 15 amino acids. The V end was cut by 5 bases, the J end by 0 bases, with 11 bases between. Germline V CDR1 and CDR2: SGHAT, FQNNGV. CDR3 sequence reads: CASSVQAISGNTIYF. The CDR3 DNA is TGTGCCAGCAGCGTACAGGCCATCTCTGGAAACACCATATATTTT.

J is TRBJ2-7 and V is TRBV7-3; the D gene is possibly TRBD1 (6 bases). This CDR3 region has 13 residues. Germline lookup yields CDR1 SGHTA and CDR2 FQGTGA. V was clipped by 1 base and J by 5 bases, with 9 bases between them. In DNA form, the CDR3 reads TGTGCCAGCAGCTTAAACAGGGTCGACGAGCAGTACTTC. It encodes CASSLNRVDEQYF.

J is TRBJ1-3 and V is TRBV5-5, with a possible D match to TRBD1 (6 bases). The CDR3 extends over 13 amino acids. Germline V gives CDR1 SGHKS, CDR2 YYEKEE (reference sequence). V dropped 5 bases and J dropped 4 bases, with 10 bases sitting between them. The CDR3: CASRKGQGNTIYF. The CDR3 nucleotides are TGTGCCAGCAGGAAAGGACAGGGAAACACCATATATTTT.

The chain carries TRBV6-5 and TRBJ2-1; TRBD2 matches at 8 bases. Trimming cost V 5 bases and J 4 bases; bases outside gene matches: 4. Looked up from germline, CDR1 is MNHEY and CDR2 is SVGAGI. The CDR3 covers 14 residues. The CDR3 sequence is CASSRLASYNEQFF. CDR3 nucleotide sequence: TGTGCCAGCAGTCGACTAGCGAGTTACAATGAGCAGTTCTTC.

DNA for the CDR3: TGCGCCAGCAGCTTGGGGACAGGTTCCGATACGCAGTATTTT. Protein: CASSLGTGSDTQYF. This sequence joins TRBV5-1 and TRBJ2-3, with TRBD1 matching 7 bases. The CDR3 consists of 14 residues. Looked up from germline, CDR1 is SGHRS and CDR2 is YFSETQ. After removal of 0 bases from V and 6 bases from J, the junction contained 4 bases not matched to a gene.

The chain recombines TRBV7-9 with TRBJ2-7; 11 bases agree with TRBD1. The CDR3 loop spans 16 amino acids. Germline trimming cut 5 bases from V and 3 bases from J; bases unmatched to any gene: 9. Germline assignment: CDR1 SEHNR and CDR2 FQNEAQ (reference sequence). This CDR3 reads CASSHAGTGGFYEQYF. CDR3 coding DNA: TGTGCCAGCAGCCACGCAGGGACAGGGGGATTCTACGAGCAGTACTTC.

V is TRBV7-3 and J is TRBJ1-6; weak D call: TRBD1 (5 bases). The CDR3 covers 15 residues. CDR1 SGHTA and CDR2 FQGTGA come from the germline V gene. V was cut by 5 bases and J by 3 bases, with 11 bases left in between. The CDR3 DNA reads TGTGCCAGCAGCAACGGGGGGATCTATAATTCACCCCTCCACTTT. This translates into CASSNGGIYNSPLHF.

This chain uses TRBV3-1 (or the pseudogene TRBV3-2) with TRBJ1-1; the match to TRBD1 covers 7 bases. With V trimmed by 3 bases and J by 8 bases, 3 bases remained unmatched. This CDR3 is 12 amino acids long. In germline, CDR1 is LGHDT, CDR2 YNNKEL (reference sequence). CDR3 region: CASSQATGEAFF. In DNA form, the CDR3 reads TGTGCCAGCAGCCAGGCGACAGGGGAAGCTTTCTTT.

CDR3 sequence reads: CASSEILTGARGGGYTF. CDR3 DNA: TGCGCCAGCAGTGAGATCCTTACAGGGGCCCGAGGAGGGGGCTACACCTTC. The genes are TRBV10-2 and TRBJ1-2; 7 bases agree with TRBD1. Per germline, CDR1 WSHSY and CDR2 SAAADI. The CDR3 runs 17 residues. V gave up 2 bases and J gave up 8 bases; unmatched junction bases: 17.

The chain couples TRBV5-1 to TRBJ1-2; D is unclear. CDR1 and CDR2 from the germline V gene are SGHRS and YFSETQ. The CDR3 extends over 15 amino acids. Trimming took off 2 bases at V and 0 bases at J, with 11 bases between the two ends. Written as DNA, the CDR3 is TGCGCCAGCAGCTTAAAACAGAGTCCTAACTATGGCTACACCTTC. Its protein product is CASSLKQSPNYGYTF.

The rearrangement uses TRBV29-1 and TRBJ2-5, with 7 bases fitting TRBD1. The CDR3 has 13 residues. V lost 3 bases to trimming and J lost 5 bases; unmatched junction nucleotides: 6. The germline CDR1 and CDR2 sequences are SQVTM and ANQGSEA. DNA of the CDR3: TGCAGCGTTGATGGACAGGTTGGGGAGACCCAGTACTTC. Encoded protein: CSVDGQVGETQYF. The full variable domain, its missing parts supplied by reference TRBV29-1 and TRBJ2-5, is SAVISQKPSRDICQRGTSLTIQCQVDSQVTMMFWYRQQPGQSLTLIATANQGSEATYESGFVIDKFPISRPNLTFSTLTVSNMSPEDSSIYLCSVDGQVGETQYFGPGTRLLVL.

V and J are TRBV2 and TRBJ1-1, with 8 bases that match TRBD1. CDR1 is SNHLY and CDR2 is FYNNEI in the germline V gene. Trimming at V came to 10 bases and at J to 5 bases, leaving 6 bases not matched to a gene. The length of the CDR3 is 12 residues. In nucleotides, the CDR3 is TGTGCCAACCCCGGACAGGGTACTGAAGCTTTCTTT. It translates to CANPGQGTEAFF.

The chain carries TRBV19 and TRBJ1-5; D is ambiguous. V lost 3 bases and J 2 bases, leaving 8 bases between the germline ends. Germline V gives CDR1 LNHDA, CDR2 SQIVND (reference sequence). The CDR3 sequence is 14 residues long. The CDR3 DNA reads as TGTGCCAGTAGTATGCCAGTCGGCAATCAGCCCCAGCATTTT. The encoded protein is CASSMPVGNQPQHF.

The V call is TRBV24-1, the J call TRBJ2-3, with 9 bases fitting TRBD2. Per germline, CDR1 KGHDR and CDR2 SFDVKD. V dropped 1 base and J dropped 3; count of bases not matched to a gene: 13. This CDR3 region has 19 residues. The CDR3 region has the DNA TGTGCCACCAGTGATTTAGATGCGGGGGGGCCGATAGGAACAGATACGCAGTATTTT. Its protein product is CATSDLDAGGPIGTDTQYF.

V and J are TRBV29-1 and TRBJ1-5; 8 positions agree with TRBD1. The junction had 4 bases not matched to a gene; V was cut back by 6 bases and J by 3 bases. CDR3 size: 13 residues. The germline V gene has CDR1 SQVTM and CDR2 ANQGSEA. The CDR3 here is CSVRQGLNQPQHF. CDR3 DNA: TGCAGCGTCCGACAGGGGCTCAATCAGCCCCAGCATTTT. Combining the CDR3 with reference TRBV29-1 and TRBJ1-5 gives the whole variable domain SAVISQKPSRDICQRGTSLTIQCQVDSQVTMMFWYRQQPGQSLTLIATANQGSEATYESGFVIDKFPISRPNLTFSTLTVSNMSPEDSSIYLCSVRQGLNQPQHFGDGTRLSIL.

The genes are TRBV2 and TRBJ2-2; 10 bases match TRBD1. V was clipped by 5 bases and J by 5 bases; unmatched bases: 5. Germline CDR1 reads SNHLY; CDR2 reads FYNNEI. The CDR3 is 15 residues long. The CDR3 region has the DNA TGTGCCAGCAGTACCGGGACAGGGGCAACCGGGGAGCTGTTTTTT. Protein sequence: CASSTGTGATGELFF.

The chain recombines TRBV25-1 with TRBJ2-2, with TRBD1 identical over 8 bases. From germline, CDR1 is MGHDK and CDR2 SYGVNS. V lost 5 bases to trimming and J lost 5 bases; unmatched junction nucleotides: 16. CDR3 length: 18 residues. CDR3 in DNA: TGTGCCAGCAGTCCCTTCCGGGCAGGGGGCCTACCAACCGGGGAGCTGTTTTTT. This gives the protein CASSPFRAGGLPTGELFF. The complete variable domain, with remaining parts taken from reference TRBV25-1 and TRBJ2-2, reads EADIYQTPRYLVIGTGKKITLECSQTMGHDKMYWYQQDPGMELHLIHYSYGVNSTEKGDLSSESTVSRIRTEHFPLTLESARPSHTSQYLCASSPFRAGGLPTGELFFGEGSRLTVL.

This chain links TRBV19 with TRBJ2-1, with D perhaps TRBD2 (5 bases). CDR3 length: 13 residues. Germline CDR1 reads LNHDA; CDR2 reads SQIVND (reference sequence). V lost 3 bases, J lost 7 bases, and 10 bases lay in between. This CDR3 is CASSISGRNEQFF. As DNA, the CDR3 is TGTGCCAGTAGTATCTCGGGGAGAAATGAGCAGTTCTTC.

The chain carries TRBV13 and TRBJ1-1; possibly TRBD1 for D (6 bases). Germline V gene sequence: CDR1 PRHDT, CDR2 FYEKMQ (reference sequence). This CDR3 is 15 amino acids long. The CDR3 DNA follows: TGTCCCCCCCGCTCCGGGGGCCCGGGGGGGACTGAAGCTTTCTTT. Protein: CPPRSGGPGGTEAFF.

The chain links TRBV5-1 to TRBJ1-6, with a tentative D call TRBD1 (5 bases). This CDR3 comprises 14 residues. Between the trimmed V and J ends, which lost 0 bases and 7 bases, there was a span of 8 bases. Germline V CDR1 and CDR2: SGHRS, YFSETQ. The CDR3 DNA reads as TGCGCCAGCAGCTTGGTAGGGGTAAATTCACCCCTCCACTTT. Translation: CASSLVGVNSPLHF.

The CDR3 DNA sequence: TGCGCCAGCAGCTTTGGGGCAGGGGCTCCCACAGATACGCAGTATTTT. Translated: CASSFGAGAPTDTQYF. This sequence joins TRBV5-1 and TRBJ2-3; D is perhaps TRBD1 (6 bases). This CDR3 region has 16 residues. The V and J ends lost 2 bases and 2 bases respectively, with 15 bases between them. From germline, CDR1 is SGHRS and CDR2 YFSETQ. Combining the CDR3 with reference TRBV5-1 and TRBJ2-3 gives the whole variable domain KAGVTQTPRYLIKTRGQQVTLSCSPISGHRSVSWYQQTPGQGLQFLFEYFSETQRNKGNFPGRFSGRQFSNSRSEMNVSTLELGDSALYLCASSFGAGAPTDTQYFGPGTRLTVL.

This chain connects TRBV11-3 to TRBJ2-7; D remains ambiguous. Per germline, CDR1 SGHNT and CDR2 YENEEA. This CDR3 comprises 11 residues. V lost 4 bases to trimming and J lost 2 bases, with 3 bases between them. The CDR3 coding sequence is TGTGCCAGCAGCTCCGCCTACGAGCAGTACTTC. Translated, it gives CASSSAYEQYF. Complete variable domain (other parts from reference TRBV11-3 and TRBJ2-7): EAGVVQSPRYKIIEKKQPVAFWCNPISGHNTLYWYLQNLGQGPELLIRYENEEAVDDSQLPKDRFSAERLKGVDSTLKIQPAELGDSAVYLCASSSAYEQYFGPGTRLTVT.

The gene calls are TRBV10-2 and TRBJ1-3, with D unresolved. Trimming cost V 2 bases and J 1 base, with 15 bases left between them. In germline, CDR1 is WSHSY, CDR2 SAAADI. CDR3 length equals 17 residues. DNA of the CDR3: TGCGCCAGCAGTGAGACAGCTACCGGCTTTTCTGGAAACACCATATATTTT. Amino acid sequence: CASSETATGFSGNTIYF.

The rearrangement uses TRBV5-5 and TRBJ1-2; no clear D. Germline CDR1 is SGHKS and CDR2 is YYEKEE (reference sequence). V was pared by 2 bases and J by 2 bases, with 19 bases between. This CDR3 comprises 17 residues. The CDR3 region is CASSLSGSGVGNYGYTF. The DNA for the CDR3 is TGTGCCAGCAGCTTAAGCGGATCTGGAGTCGGGAACTATGGCTACACCTTC.

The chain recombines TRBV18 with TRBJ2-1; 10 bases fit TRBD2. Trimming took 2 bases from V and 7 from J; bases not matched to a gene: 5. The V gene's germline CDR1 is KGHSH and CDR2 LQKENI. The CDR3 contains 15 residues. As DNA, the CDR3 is TGTGCCAGCTCACCATTGAGCGGGGGGGCAAATGAGCAGTTCTTC. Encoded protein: CASSPLSGGANEQFF.